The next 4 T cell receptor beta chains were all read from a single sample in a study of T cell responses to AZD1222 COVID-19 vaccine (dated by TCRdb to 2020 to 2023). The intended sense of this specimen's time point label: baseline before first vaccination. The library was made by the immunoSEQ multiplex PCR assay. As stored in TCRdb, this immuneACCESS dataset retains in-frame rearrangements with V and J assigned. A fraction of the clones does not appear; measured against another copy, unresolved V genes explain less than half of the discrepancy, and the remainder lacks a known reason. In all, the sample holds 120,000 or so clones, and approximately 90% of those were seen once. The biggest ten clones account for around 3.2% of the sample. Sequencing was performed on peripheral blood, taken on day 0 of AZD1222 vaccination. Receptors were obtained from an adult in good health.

CDR3 amino acids: CASRPLRDTEAFF. For the CDR3, the DNA is TGTGCCAGCCGGCCGCTCAGGGACACTGAAGCTTTCTTT. The genes are TRBV7-9 and TRBJ1-1, with a weak D call TRBD1 (5 bases). V was pared by 8 bases and J by 3 bases, with 13 bases between. The CDR3 is 13 amino acids. Per the germline V gene, CDR1 is SEHNR and CDR2 is FQNEAQ (reference sequence).

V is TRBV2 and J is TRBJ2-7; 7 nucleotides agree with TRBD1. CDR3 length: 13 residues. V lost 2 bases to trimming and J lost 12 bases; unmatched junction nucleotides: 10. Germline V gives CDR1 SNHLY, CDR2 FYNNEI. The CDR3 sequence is CASSESGQAPRYF. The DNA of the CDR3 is TGTGCCAGCAGTGAATCTGGACAGGCCCCCCGGTACTTC.

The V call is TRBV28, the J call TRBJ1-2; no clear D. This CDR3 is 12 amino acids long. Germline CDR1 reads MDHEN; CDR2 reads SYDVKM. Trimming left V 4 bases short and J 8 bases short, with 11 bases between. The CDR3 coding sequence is TGTGCCAGCAGTTCCGGATTTGGGGGCTACACCTTC. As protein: CASSSGFGGYTF.

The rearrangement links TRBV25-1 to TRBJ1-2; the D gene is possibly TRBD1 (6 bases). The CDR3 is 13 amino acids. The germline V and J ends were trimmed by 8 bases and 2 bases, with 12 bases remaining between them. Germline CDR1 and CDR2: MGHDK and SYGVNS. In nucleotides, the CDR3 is TGTGCCAGCTCCAGGGGTCTGAACTATGGCTACACCTTC. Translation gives CASSRGLNYGYTF.